This is a list of T cell receptor beta chains from one sample in a study of blood T cell repertoires in COVID-19. The assay was immunoSEQ multiplex PCR, and TCRdb's table has in-frame clones only and misses some. The sample has about 170,000 clones, 80% to 90% seen once. The sample comprised peripheral blood. The origin of the receptors is a man between 18 and 35 years old with active or convalescent COVID-19. CDR3s include the opening cysteine and the closing phenylalanine or tryptophan. A D gene is named only where the DNA matches it firmly. The size of a clone is reported for some rows only, either as once, few or many, or as a class for expanded clones.

TGTGCCACCAGTGATTTCAGGTCTCAAAGCTCCTACAATGAGCAGTTCTTC,CATSDFRSQSSYNEQFF,TRBV24-1,-,few,TRBJ2-1
TGTGCCAGCAGTTTCTCAACAGGGGTTGTTGCTTTCTTT,CASSFSTGVVAFF,TRBV6-2/TRBV6-3,TRBD1,once,TRBJ1-1
TGCAGCGTTGAGACAGCTGGGCTTGGGGATACGCAGTATTTT,CSVETAGLGDTQYF,TRBV29-1,-,-,TRBJ2-3
TGTGCCAGCAGCCCCCAGATGCCCTCTGGGGCCAACGTCCTGACTTTC,CASSPQMPSGANVLTF,TRBV5-5,-,-,TRBJ2-6
TGTGCCAGTAGTATAGATCGGCCAGGGGGCAACACTGAAGCTTTCTTT,CASSIDRPGGNTEAFF,TRBV19,TRBD1,-,TRBJ1-1
TGTGCCTGGAGTGGAGGGACAGGGATAGGGAATCAGCCCCAGCATTTT,CAWSGGTGIGNQPQHF,TRBV30,TRBD1,few,TRBJ1-5
TGTGCCAGCAGCTCCTCGGGGGGTGGCAATCAGCCCCAGCATTTT,CASSSSGGGNQPQHF,TRBV6-5,-,-,TRBJ1-5
TGTGCCAGCAGCGTCAGACAGGGGGCCGACACCGGGGAGCTGTTTTTT,CASSVRQGADTGELFF,TRBV9,TRBD1,-,TRBJ2-2
TGCGCCAGCAGCCAGGAGCGTAACACAGATACGCAGTATTTT,CASSQERNTDTQYF,TRBV4-3,-,-,TRBJ2-3
TGTGCCACCTCCGGCGGGACAGTACGGAACACCGGGGAGCTGTTTTTT,CATSGGTVRNTGELFF,TRBV15,-,-,TRBJ2-2
TGTGCCAGCAGCCTGCGCGGGTATGAGCAGTTCTTC,CASSLRGYEQFF,TRBV3-1/TRBV3-2,-,-,TRBJ2-1
TGTGCCAGCAGCCGGGACAGCTATGGCTACACCTTC,CASSRDSYGYTF,TRBV27,TRBD1,-,TRBJ1-2
TGTGCCAGCAGCCGACCGGGACAGGGGCAGAAGGAGCTGTTTTTT,CASSRPGQGQKELFF,TRBV6-5,TRBD1,-,TRBJ2-2
TGTGCCAGTAGTACGAAAACAGGGTACAATCAGCCCCAGCATTTT,CASSTKTGYNQPQHF,TRBV19,-,-,TRBJ1-5
TGTGCCAGCAGCCCTCGGGGTAACGAGCAGTACTTC,CASSPRGNEQYF,TRBV6-2/TRBV6-3,-,-,TRBJ2-7
TGTGCCAGCAGTGTGGGGAGGTTGGAAGGATCTGGAAACACCATATATTTT,CASSVGRLEGSGNTIYF,TRBV28,-,-,TRBJ1-3
TGTGCCAGCTCAGCAATCGGACAAAACTCCTACAATGAGCAGTTCTTC,CASSAIGQNSYNEQFF,TRBV18,-,-,TRBJ2-1
TGTGCCACCAGCAACGGAAACCTAGCGGTCGGGGAGCTGTTTTTT,CATSNGNLAVGELFF,TRBV15,TRBD2,-,TRBJ2-2
TGTGCCAGCAGCGGACTAGCGGAAGGCACAGATACGCAGTATTTT,CASSGLAEGTDTQYF,TRBV5-5,TRBD2,-,TRBJ2-3
TGTGCCAGCAGCTTTAGGAACACTGAAGCTTTCTTT,CASSFRNTEAFF,TRBV11-1,-,-,TRBJ1-1
TGTGCCAGCTCACCACCGGCGAGGGAAAAACTGTTTTTT,CASSPPAREKLFF,TRBV18,-,-,TRBJ1-4
TGTGCCAGCAGCTATGGGACTACAAGTCAAGAGACCCAGTACTTC,CASSYGTTSQETQYF,TRBV13,TRBD2,-,TRBJ2-5
TGTGCCAGCAGCGATGACAGTGGGCCTTCTCAGCCCCAGCATTTT,CASSDDSGPSQPQHF,TRBV28,-,-,TRBJ1-5
TGTGCCAGCAGCCCCACAGGGGTGGGGAACACTGAAGCTTTCTTT,CASSPTGVGNTEAFF,TRBV4-2,TRBD1,-,TRBJ1-1
TGTGCTAGTGGTTTGGGTTGGGGACAGGGTAGCCACGAGCAGTACTTC,CASGLGWGQGSHEQYF,TRBV12-5,TRBD1,-,TRBJ2-7
TGTGCCACCAGTGATAGGCGGGAGACAGATACGCAGTATTTT,CATSDRRETDTQYF,TRBV24-1,TRBD2,-,TRBJ2-3
TGTGCCAGCAGCCGGGGAGGGTGGGATGAGCAGTTCTTC,CASSRGGWDEQFF,TRBV4-2,TRBD2,-,TRBJ2-1
TGTGCCAGCAGCCAGAAGGGGGCAGAGACCCAGTACTTC,CASSQKGAETQYF,TRBV3-1/TRBV3-2,TRBD1,-,TRBJ2-5
TGTGCCAGCAGCGCCGACAGGGCCTATGGCTACACCTTC,CASSADRAYGYTF,TRBV9,TRBD1,-,TRBJ1-2
TGTGCCAGCAGCTTAGGCGGGGGGGCCACCGGGGAGCTGTTTTTT,CASSLGGGATGELFF,TRBV11-2,TRBD2,-,TRBJ2-2
TGTGCCAGCAGCCAAGATACTAGCGGGGAGGATACGCAGTATTTT,CASSQDTSGEDTQYF,TRBV4-2,TRBD2,-,TRBJ2-3
TGCGCCAGCAGTGAGAGGGGAATGAGAGGAAAACCACCCTATGGCTACACCTTC,CASSERGMRGKPPYGYTF,TRBV10-2,-,-,TRBJ1-2
TGCGCCAGCAGCCGCTTCAGTCCGCCTGCCGATCAGCCCCAGCATTTT,CASSRFSPPADQPQHF,TRBV4-3,-,-,TRBJ1-5
TGTGCCATCTCGGGACTGCGGGCCACAGATACGCAGTATTTT,CAISGLRATDTQYF,TRBV19,-,-,TRBJ2-3
TGTGCCAGCAACACGAACAATGGACAGTATGGCTACACCTTC,CASNTNNGQYGYTF,TRBV6-5,-,once,TRBJ1-2
TGTGCCATCAGACAGGGGCCGGGGGTTACGTCACCCCTCCACTTT,CAIRQGPGVTSPLHF,TRBV6-5,TRBD1,-,TRBJ1-6
TGTGCCAGCAGCCCACCCCGAGGGGGCAGGGGCAATCAGCCCCAGCATTTT,CASSPPRGGRGNQPQHF,TRBV11-2,TRBD1,-,TRBJ1-5